Sequencing of this TCR beta chain was carried out in a study of blood T cell repertoires in COVID-19. Study-wide context: The United States, Italy and Spain supplied acute and convalescent COVID-19 samples. Nucleic acid was either cDNA or gDNA, and it came from T cells, B-cell-depleted T cells, or PBMCs.

Profiled with immunoSEQ multiplex PCR; TCRdb holds only in-frame clones, not every one. The table has about 220,000 clones, around four fifths seen once. The material sequenced was peripheral blood. This receptor was identified in a man aged 25 to 40 with active or convalescent COVID-19.

The CDR3 is CASSRDEGDYGYTF. The CDR3, as DNA: TGTGCCAGCTCACGAGACGAGGGGGACTATGGCTACACCTTC. The V and J genes are TRBV18 and TRBJ1-2; a weak D match, TRBD1 (6 bases). The CDR3 contains 14 residues. CDR1 is KGHSH and CDR2 is LQKENI in the germline V gene. Trimming stripped 4 bases from V and 3 bases from J, with 12 bases between.